This T cell receptor beta chain comes out of a study of OX40 agonist ivuxolimab in advanced cancers. Libraries were prepared by immunoSEQ multiplex PCR; TCRdb keeps only in-frame clonotypes and omits some of them. The data hold about 110,000 clones, with 80% to 95% observed a single time. In germline, CDR1 is SNHLY, CDR2 FYNNEI. V was trimmed by 5 bases and J by 0 bases, leaving 11 bases between them. The CDR3 length is 16 residues. The sequencing here drew on CD4+ or CD8+ T cells sorted from blood, taken in a trial of the OX40 agonist ivuxolimab. The TCR comes from an adult with an advanced solid tumor such as melanoma, head and neck, liver or kidney cancer. This rearrangement joins TRBV2 to TRBJ2-6; D is ambiguous. Here the CDR3 DNA reads TGTGCCAGCAGTTTTGGTACAGTCTCTGGGGCCAACGTCCTGACTTTC. Its translation is CASSFGTVSGANVLTF.